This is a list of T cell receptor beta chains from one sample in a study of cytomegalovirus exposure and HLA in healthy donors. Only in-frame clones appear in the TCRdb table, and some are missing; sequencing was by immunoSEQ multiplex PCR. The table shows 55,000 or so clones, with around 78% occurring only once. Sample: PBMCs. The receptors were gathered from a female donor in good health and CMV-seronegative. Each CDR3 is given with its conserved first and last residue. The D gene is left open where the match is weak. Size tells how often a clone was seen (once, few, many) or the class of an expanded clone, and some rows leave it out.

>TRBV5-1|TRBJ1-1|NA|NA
TGCGCCAGCAGCTTGAGACAGAACCCGAACACTGAAGCTTTCTTT
CASSLRQNPNTEAFF
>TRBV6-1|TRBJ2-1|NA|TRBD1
TGTGCCAGCAGTGAAGGGGACAGGTATGGGAATGAGCAGTTCTTC
CASSEGDRYGNEQFF
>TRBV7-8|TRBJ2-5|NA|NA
TGTGCCAGCAGCAGGGGGAGACTAAAAGAGACCCAGTACTTC
CASSRGRLKETQYF
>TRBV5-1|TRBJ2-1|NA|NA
TGCGCCAGCAGCCCACGGACCGGGGTGGATGAGCAGTTCTTC
CASSPRTGVDEQFF
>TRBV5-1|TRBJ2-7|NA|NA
TGCGCCAACAGCTTACAGGGTTACGAGCAGTACTTC
CANSLQGYEQYF
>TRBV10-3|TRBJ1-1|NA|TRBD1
TGTGCCATCAGTGGAGGGGGCAAGGCTTTCTTT
CAISGGGKAFF
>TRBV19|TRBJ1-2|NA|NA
TGTGCCAGTAGTATAGAAGGGAGAGGCTACACCTTC
CASSIEGRGYTF
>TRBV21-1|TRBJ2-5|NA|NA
TGTGCCAGCAGCAACCGTCCATTCTCCGGGACTAGTTCTGGGCGTGGGACCCAGTACTTC
CASSNRPFSGTSSGRGTQYF
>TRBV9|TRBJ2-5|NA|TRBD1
TGTGCTAGCAGCGTAGCGGACAGGGGAGGGTTGGAGACCCAGTACTTC
CASSVADRGGLETQYF
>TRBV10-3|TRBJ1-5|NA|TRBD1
TGTGCCATCAGTGAGACACAGGGGCTCAATCAGCCCCAGCATTTT
CAISETQGLNQPQHF
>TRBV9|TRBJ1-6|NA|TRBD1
TGTGCCAGCAGCTTACACGGGACAGGGGTATCACCCCTCCACTTT
CASSLHGTGVSPLHF
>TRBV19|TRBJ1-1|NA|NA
TGTGCCAGTAGTATAAGGATGGGGGGGGCGGTGTCTGAAGCTTTCTTT
CASSIRMGGAVSEAFF
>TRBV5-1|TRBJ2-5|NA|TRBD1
TGCGCCAGCAGCCCCCAGACAGGGGCCCCGGGGGAGCAGTACTTC
CASSPQTGAPGEQYF
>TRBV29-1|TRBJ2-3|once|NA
TGCAGCGTCCGCCCTAAACGGGGGTACTACACAGATACGCAGTATTTT
CSVRPKRGYYTDTQYF
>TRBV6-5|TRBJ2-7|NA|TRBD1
TGTGCCAGCAGTTACTCAGGGACAGGGGGCTACGAGCAGTACTTC
CASSYSGTGGYEQYF